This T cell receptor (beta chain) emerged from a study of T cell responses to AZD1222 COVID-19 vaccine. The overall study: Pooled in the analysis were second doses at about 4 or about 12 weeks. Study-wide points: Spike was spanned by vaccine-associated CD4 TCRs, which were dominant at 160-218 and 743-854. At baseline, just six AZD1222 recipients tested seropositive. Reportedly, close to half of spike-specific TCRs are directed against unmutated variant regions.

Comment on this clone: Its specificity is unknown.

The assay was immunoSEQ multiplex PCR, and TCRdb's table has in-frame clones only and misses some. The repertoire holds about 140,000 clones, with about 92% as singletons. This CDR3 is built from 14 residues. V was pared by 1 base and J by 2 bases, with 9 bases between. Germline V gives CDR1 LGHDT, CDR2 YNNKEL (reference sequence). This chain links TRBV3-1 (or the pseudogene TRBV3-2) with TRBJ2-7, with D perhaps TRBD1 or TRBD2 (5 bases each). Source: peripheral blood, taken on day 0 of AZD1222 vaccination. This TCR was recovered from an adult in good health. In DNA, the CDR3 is TGTGCCAGCAGCCAAGTTGGGGGTACCTACGAGCAGTACTTC. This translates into CASSQVGGTYEQYF.